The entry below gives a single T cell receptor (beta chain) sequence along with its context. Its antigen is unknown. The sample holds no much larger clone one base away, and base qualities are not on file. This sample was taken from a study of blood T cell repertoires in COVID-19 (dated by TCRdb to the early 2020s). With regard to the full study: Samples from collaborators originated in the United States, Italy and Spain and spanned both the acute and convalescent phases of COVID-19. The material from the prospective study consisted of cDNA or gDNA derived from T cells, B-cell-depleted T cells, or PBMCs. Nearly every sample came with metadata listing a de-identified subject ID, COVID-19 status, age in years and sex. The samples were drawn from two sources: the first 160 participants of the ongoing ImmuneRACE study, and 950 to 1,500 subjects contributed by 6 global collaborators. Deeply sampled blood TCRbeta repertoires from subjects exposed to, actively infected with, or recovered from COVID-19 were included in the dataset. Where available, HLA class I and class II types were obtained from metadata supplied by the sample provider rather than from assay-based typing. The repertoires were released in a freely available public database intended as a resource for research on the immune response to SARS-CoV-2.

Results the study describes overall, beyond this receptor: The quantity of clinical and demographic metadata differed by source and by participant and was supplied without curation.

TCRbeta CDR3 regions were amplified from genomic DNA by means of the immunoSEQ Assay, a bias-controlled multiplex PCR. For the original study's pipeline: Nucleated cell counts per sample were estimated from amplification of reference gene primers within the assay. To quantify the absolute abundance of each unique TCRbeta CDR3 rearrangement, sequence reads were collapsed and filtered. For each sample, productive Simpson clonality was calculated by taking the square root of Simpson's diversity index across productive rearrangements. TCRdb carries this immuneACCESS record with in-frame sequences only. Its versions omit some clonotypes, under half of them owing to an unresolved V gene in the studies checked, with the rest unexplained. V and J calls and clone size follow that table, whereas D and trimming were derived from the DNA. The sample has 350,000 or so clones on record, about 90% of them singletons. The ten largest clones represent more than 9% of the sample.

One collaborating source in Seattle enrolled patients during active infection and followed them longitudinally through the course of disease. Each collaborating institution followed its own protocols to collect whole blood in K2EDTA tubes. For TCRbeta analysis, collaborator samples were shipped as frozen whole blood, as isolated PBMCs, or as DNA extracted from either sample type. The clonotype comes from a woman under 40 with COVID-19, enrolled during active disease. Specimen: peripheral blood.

The CDR3 has the sequence CASSLVRSLVTEAFF. In nucleotides, the sequence is TGTGCCAGCAGCTTGGTCCGGAGTTTAGTAACTGAAGCTTTCTTT. The chain was built from TRBV5-6 and TRBJ1-1, with the identity of the D gene unclear. V and J are truncated by 0 bases and 5 bases respectively, leaving an intervening sequence of 14 bases. Based on the germline V gene, the CDR1 and CDR2 sequences are SGHDT and YYEEEE. The CDR3 runs 15 amino acids, cysteine and phenylalanine included. Only the CDR3 region is kept as DNA, spanning 45 bases read in frame from base 1.